This T cell receptor beta chain was sequenced during a study of blood T cell repertoires in COVID-19. Across the study: Whether acute or convalescent, the COVID-19 samples came from the United States, Italy and Spain. T cells, B-cell-depleted T cells, or PBMCs supplied cDNA or gDNA.

Germline assignment: CDR1 MNHEY and CDR2 SVGEGT. The CDR3 has 16 amino acids. The trim removed 3 bases at V and 0 bases at J, leaving 8 bases unmatched. The authors' processing: Estimation of nucleated cell counts was performed using reference gene primer amplification. Assay used: immunoSEQ multiplex PCR; TCRdb lists only in-frame clones, some missing. The DNA was the basis for D and trimming; V, J and clone size are from that table. Counted here are 65,000 to 90,000 clones, around 90% occurring once; the ten biggest clones make up over 2.5%. V usage is TRBV6-2 or TRBV6-3 and J usage is TRBJ2-7, with 7 bases lining up with TRBD1. Sequencing was carried out using peripheral blood. The clonotype originates from a woman in her 50s with active or convalescent COVID-19. CDR3: CASSYNRGQASYEQYF. The CDR3, as DNA: TGTGCCAGCAGTTATAATCGCGGACAGGCCTCCTACGAGCAGTACTTC.